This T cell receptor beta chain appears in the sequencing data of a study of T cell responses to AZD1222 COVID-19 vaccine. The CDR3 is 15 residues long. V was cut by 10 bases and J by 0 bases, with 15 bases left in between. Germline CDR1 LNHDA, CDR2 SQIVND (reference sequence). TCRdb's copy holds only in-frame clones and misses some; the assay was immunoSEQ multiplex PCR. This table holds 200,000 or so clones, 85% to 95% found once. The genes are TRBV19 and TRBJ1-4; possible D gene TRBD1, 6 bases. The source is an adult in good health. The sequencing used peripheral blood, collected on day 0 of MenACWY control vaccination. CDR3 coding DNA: TGTGCCACCCGACGGGGGGCTGCAACTAATGAAAAACTGTTTTTT. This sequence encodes CATRRGAATNEKLFF. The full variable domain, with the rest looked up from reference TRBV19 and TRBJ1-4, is DGGITQSPKYLFRKEGQNVTLSCEQNLNHDAMYWYRQDPGQGLRLIYYSQIVNDFQKGDIAEGYSVSREKKESFPLTVTSAQKNPTAFYLCATRRGAATNEKLFFGSGTQLSVL.